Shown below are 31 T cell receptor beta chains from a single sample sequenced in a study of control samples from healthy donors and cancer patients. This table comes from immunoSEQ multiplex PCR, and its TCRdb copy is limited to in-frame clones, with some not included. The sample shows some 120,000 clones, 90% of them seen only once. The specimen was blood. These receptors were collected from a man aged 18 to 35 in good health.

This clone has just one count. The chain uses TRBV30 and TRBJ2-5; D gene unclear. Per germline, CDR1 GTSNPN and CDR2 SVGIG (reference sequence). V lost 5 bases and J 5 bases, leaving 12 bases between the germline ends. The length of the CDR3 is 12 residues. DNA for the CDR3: TGTGCCTGGTATGCAGCCGGGGAGACCCAGTACTTC. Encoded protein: CAWYAAGETQYF.

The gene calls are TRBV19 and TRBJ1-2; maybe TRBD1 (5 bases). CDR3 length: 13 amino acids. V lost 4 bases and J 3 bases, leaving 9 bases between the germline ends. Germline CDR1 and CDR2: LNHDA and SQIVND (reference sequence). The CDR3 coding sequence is TGTGCCAGTAGTACGACGGGACACTATGGCTACACCTTC. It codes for CASSTTGHYGYTF.

CDR3 nucleotide sequence: TGCGCCAGCAGTGGAGGGCGGGACAGCTATGGCTACACCTTC. Protein sequence: CASSGGRDSYGYTF. The chain uses TRBV10-2 and TRBJ1-2, with 7 nucleotides matching TRBD1. V shed 4 bases, J shed 4 bases, and the junction held 6 bases outside the gene matches. CDR1 is WSHSY and CDR2 is SAAADI in the germline V gene. The CDR3 covers 14 residues.

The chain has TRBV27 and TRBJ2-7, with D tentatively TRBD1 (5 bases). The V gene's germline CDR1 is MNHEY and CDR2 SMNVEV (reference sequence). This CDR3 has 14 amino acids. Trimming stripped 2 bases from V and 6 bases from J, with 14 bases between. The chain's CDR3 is CASSLGRVGSEQYV. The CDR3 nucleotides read TGTGCCAGCAGTTTAGGCAGGGTTGGTTCCGAGCAGTACGTC.

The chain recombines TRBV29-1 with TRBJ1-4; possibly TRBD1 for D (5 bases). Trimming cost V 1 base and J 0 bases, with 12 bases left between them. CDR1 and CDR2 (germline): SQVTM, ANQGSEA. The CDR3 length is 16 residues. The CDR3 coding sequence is TGCAGCGTTGAAGGAGCGGGGGTTTCAACTAATGAAAAACTGTTTTTT. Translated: CSVEGAGVSTNEKLFF.

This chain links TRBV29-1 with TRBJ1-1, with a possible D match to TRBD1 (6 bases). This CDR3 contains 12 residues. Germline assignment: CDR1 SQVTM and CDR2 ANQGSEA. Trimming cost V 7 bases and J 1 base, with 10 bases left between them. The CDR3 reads CSAGEGNTEAFF. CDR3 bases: TGCAGCGCAGGGGAAGGGAACACTGAAGCTTTCTTT.

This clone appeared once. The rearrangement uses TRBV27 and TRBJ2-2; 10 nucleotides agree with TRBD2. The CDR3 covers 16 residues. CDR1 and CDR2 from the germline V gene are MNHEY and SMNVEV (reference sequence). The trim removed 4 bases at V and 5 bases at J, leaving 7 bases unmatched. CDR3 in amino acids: CASSSLAGGGTGELFF. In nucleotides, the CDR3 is TGTGCCAGCAGTTCCTTAGCGGGAGGAGGGACCGGGGAGCTGTTTTTT.

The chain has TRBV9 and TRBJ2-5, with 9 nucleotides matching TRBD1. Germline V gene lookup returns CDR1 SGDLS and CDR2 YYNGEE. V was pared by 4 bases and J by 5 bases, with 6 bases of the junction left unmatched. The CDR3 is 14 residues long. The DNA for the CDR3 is TGTGCCAGCAGCTCCCAGGGACAGGGTGAGACCCAGTACTTC. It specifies CASSSQGQGETQYF.

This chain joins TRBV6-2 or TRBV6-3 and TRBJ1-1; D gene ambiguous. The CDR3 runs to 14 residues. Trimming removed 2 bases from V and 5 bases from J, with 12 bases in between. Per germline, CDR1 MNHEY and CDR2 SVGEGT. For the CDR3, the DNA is TGTGCCAGCAGTTACAAAGGGATGGGAACTGAAGCTTTCTTT. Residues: CASSYKGMGTEAFF.

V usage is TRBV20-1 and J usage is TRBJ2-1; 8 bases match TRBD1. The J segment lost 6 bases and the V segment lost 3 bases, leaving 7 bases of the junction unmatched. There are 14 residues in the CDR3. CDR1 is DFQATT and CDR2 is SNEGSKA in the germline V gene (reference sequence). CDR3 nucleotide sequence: TGCAGTGCTAGTGCAGGGGGCGAGGGCAATGAGCAGTTCTTC. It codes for CSASAGGEGNEQFF.

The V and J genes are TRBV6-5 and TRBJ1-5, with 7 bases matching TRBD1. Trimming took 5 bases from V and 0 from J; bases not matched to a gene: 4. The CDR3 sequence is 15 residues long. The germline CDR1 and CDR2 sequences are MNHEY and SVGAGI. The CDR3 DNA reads TGTGCCAGCAGTCTCACAGGGGTTAGCAATCAGCCCCAGCATTTT. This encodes CASSLTGVSNQPQHF.

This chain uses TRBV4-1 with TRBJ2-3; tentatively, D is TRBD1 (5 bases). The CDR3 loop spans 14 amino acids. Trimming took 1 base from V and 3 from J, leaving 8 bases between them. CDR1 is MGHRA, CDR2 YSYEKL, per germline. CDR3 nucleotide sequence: TGCGCCAGCAGCCAAGTACAGGATACAGATACGCAGTATTTT. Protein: CASSQVQDTDTQYF.

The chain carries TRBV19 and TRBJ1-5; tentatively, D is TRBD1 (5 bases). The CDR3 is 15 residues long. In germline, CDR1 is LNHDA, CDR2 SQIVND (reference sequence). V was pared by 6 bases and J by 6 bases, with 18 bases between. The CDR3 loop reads CASSVGRVRGQPQHF. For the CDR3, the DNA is TGTGCCAGTAGCGTTGGCAGGGTAAGGGGTCAGCCCCAGCATTTT.

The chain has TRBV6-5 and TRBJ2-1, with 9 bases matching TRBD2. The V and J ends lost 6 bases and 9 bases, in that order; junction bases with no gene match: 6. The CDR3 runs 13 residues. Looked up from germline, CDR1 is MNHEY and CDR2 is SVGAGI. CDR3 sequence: CASRAGGPGEQFF. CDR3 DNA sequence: TGTGCCAGCAGGGCGGGAGGGCCCGGTGAGCAGTTCTTC.

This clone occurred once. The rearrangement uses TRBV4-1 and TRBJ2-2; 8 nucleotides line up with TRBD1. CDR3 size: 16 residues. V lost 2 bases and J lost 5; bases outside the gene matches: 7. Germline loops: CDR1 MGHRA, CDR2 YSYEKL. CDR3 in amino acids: CASSQIGQGATGELFF. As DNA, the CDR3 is TGCGCCAGCAGCCAAATTGGGCAGGGGGCGACCGGGGAGCTGTTTTTT.

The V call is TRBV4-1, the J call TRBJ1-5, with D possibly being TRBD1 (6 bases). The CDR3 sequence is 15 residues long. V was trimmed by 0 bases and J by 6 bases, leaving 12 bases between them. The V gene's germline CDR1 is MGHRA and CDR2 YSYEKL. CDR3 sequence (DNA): TGCGCCAGCAGCCAAGATGGGGGGGCGGCTCAGCCCCAGCATTTT. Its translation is CASSQDGGAAQPQHF.

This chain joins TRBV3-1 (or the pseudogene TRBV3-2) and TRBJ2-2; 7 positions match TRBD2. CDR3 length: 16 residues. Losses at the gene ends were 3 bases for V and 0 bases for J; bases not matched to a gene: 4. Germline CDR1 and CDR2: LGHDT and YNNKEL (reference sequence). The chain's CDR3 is CASSHRLATNTGELFF. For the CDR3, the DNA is TGTGCCAGCAGCCACCGACTAGCAACGAACACCGGGGAGCTGTTTTTT.

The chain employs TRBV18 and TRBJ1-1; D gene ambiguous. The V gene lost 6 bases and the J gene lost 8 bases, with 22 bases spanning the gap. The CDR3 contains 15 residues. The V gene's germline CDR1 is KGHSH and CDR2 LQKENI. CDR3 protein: CASSPGRQVGGEAFF. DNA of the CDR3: TGTGCCAGCTCGCCCGGGCGGCAGGTAGGCGGGGAAGCTTTCTTT. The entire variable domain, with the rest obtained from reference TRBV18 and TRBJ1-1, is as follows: NAGVMQNPRHLVRRRGQEARLRCSPMKGHSHVYWYRQLPEEGLKFMVYLQKENIIDESGMPKERFSAEFPKEGPSILRIQQVVRGDSAAYFCASSPGRQVGGEAFFGQGTRLTVV.

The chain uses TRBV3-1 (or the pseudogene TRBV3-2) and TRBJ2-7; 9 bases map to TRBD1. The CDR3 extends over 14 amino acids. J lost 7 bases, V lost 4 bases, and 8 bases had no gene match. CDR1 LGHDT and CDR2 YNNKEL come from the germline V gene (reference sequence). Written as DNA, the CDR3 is TGTGCCAGCAGCCCGGACAGGGGATTTGGGGAGCAGTACTTC. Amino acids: CASSPDRGFGEQYF.

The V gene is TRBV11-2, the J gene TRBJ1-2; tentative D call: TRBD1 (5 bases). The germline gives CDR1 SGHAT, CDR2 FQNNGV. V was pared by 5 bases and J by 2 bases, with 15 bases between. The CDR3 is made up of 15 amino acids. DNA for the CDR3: TGTGCCAGCAGCGTCATCCCGGGACGCAACTATGGCTACACCTTC. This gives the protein CASSVIPGRNYGYTF.

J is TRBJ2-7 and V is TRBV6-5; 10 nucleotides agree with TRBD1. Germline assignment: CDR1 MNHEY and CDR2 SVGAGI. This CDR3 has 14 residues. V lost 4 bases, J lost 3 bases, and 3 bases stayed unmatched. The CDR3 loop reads CASSSGTGDYEQYF. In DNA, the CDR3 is TGTGCCAGCAGTTCCGGGACAGGGGACTACGAGCAGTACTTC.

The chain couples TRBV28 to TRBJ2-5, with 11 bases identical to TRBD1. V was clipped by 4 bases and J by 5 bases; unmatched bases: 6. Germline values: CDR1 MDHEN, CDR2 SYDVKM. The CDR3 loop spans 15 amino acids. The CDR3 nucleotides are TGTGCCAGCAGTTCGGGACAGGGGGTTGTGGAGACCCAGTACTTC. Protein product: CASSSGQGVVETQYF.

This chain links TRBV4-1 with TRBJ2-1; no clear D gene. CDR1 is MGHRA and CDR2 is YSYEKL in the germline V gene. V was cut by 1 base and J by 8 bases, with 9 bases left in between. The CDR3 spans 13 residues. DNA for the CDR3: TGCGCCAGCAGCCAAGTAGAGGCACATGAGCAGTTCTTC. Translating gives CASSQVEAHEQFF.

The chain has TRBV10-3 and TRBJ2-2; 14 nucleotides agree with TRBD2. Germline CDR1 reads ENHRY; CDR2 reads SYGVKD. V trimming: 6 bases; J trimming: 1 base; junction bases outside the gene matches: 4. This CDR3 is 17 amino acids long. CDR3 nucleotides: TGTGCCATCAGGACCGGACTAGCGGGAGGGAACACCGGGGAGCTGTTTTTT. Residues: CAIRTGLAGGNTGELFF.

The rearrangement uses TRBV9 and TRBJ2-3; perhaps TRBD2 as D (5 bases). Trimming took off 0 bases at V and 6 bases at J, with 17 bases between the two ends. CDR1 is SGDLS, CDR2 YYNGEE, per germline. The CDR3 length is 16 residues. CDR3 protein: CASSVVGGKPGDTQYF. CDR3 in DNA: TGTGCCAGCAGCGTAGTTGGCGGCAAACCGGGGGATACGCAGTATTTT.

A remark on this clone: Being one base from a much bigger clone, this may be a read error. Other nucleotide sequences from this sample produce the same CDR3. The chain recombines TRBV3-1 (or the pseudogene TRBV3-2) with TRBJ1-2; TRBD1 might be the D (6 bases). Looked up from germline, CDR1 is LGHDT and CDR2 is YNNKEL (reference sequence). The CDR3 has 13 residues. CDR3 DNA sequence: TGTGCCAGCAGCCAAGAAGGGGGAAGCGGCTATACCTTC. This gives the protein CASSQEGGSGYTF.

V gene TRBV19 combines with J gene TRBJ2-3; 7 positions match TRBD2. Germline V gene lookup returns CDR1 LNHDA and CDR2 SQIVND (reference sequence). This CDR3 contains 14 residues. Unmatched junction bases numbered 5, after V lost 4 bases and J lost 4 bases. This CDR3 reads CASSRREWSDTQYF. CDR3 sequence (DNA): TGTGCCAGTAGTAGGCGGGAGTGGTCAGATACGCAGTATTTT.

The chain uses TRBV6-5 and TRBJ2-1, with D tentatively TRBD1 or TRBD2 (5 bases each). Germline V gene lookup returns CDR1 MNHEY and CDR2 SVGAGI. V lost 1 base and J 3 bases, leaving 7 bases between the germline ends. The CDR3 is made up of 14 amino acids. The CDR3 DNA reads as TGTGCCAGCAGTTACTTGAGGGGCTACAATGAGCAGTTCTTC. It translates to CASSYLRGYNEQFF.

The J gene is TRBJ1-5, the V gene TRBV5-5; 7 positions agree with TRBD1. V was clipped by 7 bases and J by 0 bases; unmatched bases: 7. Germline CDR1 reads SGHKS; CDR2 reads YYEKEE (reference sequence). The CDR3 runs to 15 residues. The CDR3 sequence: CASGSDRNSNQPQHF. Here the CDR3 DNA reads TGTGCCAGCGGTTCGGACAGGAATAGCAATCAGCCCCAGCATTTT.

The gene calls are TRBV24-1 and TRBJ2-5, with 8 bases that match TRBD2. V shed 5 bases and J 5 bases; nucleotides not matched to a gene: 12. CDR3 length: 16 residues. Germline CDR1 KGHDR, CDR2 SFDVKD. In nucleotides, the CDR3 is TGTGCCACCAGTGCCGCCGGGGGGGGCCTCGGGGAGACCCAGTACTTC. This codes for CATSAAGGGLGETQYF.

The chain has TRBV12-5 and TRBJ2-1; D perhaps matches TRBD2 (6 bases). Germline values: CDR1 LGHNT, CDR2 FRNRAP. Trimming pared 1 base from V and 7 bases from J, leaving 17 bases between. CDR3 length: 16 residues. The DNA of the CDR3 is TGTGCTAGTGGTTTGGCTGATGCGGGATCGGGTAATGAGCAGTTCTTC. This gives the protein CASGLADAGSGNEQFF.